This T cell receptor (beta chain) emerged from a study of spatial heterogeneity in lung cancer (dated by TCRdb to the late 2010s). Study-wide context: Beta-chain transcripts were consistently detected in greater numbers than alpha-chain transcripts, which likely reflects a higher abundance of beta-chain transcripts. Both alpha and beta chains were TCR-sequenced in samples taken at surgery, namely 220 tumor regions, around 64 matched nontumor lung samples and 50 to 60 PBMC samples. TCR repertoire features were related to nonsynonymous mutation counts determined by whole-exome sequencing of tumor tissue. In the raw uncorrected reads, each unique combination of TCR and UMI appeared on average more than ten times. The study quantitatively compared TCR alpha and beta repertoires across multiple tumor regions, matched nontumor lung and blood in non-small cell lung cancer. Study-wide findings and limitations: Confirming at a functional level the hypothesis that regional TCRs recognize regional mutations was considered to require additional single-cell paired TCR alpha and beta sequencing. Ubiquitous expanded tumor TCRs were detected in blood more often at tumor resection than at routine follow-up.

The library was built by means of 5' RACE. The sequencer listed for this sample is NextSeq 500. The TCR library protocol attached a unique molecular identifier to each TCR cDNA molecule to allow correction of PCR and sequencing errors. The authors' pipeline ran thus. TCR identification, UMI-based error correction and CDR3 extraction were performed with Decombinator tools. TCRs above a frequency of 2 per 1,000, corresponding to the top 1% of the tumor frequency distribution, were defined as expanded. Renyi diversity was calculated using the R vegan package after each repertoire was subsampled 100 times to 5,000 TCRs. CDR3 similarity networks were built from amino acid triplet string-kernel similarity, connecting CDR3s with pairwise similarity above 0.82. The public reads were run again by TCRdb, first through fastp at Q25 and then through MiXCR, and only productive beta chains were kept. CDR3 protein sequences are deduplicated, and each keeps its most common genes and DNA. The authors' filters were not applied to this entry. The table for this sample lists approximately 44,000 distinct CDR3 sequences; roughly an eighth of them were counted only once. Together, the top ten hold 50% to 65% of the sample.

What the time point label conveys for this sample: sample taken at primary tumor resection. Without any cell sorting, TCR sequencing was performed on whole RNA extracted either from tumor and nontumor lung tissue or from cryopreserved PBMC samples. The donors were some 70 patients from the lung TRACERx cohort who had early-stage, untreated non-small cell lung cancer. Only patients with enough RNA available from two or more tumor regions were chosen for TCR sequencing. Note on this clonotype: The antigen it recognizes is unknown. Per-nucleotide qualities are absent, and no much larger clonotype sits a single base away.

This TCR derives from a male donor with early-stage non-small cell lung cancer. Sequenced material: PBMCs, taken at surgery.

The CDR3 sequence is CASGGQNYGYTF. The bases are TGTGCCAGCGGGGGACAGAACTATGGCTACACCTTC. In this chain, TRBV6-5 is recombined with TRBJ1-2, and TRBD1 matches 7 of the central bases. After removal of 8 bases from V and 2 bases from J, the junction retains 2 bases not matched to a gene. Counted from cysteine to phenylalanine, this CDR3 has 12 amino acids. Just the 36-base CDR3 DNA is kept, in frame starting at base 1. Per the germline V gene, MNHEY is the CDR1 and SVGAGI is the CDR2.